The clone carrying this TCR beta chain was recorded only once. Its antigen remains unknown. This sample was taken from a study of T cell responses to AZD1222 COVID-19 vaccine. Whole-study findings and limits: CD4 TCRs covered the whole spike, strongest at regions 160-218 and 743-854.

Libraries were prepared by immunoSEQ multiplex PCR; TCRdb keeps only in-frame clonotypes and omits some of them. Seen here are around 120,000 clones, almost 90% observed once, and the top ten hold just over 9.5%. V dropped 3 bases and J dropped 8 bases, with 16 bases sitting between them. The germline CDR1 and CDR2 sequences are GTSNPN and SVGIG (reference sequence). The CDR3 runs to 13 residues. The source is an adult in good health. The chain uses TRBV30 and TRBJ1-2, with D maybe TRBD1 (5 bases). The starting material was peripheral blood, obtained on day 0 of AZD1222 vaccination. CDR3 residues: CAWSPRDIAGYTF. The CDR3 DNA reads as TGTGCCTGGAGCCCCAGGGATATCGCGGGCTACACCTTC. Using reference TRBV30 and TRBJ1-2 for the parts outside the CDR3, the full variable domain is SQTIHQWPATLVQPVGSPLSLECTVEGTSNPNLYWYRQAAGRGLQLLFYSVGIGQISSEVPQNLSASRPQDRQFILSSKKLLLSDSGFYLCAWSPRDIAGYTFGSGTRLTVV.